This TCR beta chain was sequenced during a study of blood T cells in healthy people across ages. The study's findings and limits: Across the age range, TCR beta diversity per million T cells fell in a roughly linear way.

Each individual donor underwent a draw of around 9.8 milliliters of peripheral blood. Together with a sample-barcoded 5' primer, a J-beta primer mix was included in a second PCR lasting roughly 6 to 12 cycles. MiXCR, run by TCRdb on the 5' RACE reads, gives a single entry per CDR3 protein. The table includes more than 650,000 distinct CDR3 sequences, 22% detected once. This clonotype has only a few counts. The antigen remains undetermined. V was pared by 2 bases and J by 7 bases, with 16 bases between. This CDR3 is built from 15 residues. CDR1 and CDR2 (germline): SGHKS, YYEKEE (reference sequence). The chain joins TRBV5-5 to TRBJ2-1; D is uncertain. Sequencing used blood. The TCR comes from a man between 65 and 85 years old in good health. The CDR3 nucleotides read TGTGCCAGCAGCTTTCAGAGTAAAGTGGGAAATGAGCAGTTCTTC. Residues: CASSFQSKVGNEQFF.